The sequence of this T cell receptor (beta chain) was determined in a study of identical twins (dated by TCRdb to about 2016). Looking at the study overall: To test whether fetal clonotypes persist, the study used deep sequencing on TCR alpha and beta repertoires from monozygotic twins, unrelated adults of various ages, and cord blood. Replicate twin experiments were performed at different times using different library preparation protocols to rule out contamination.

Library preparation employed 5' RACE. Sequencing was carried out with an Illumina HiSeq 2000. Template switching added a universal primer binding site, and the final cDNA carried a unique molecular identifier that allowed TCR cDNA molecules to be counted accurately. Specific primers in the conserved constant-segment region were used to synthesize first-strand cDNA for TCR alpha and beta chains. Each cDNA library was double barcoded, with a SMART-Mk sample barcode plus Illumina barcodes, to control for contamination. TruSeq adapter sequences along with Illumina sample barcodes were introduced in two successive PCR steps. The Illumina HiSeq platform was used with custom primers to sequence TCR alpha and beta cDNA libraries. Turning to the authors' computational methods: MiGEC processed the raw reads to extract unique molecular identifiers, while MiXCR was used to determine the CDR3 positions. Recombination models were inferred per individual with the repgenHMM and IGoR tools using an EM algorithm. The analysis of shared clonotypes was done with the tcR package in R, with sharing normalized by the product of cloneset sizes. To study raw recombination without the effects of thymic and clonal selection, out-of-frame nonproductive sequences were analyzed. TCRdb reprocessing: public reads trimmed at Q25 with fastp, clones called with MiXCR, in-frame beta chains kept. Every CDR3 protein is listed once, alongside the most common genes and DNA of its rows. It is TCRdb's table, rather than the study itself, that gives the V and J calls and clone size. This sample comprises about 220,000 distinct CDR3 sequences, 6% to 7% of them detected only once. The ten largest clones add up to about 15% of the sample.

What the work shows at the level of the full study, not this receptor alone: Invariant T cells such as MAIT and iNKT could partly confound zero-insertion analyses, although diverse VJ usage argued against such confounding for most clonotypes. Compared with coincidental sharing between unrelated individuals, out-of-frame TCR alpha sequences shared between twins showed an excess of sequences with low generation probability. Recombination models systematically underestimated out-of-frame TCR alpha sharing in monozygotic twins but agreed with sharing between unrelated individuals. Excess twin sharing in beta out-of-frame sequences was weaker because fewer shared sequences lowered the signal-to-noise ratio. Because the same donors could not be followed over many years, the conclusions depended on cross-sectional statistical analysis. Abundant cord blood beta clonotypes had fewer insertions, young adult naive repertoires showed a similar but weaker trend, and memory repertoires showed no such trend.

Measured from the cysteine to the phenylalanine, the CDR3 is 14 residues long. Only the CDR3 portion is preserved as DNA: 42 bases, with reading frame beginning at the first base. According to the germline V gene, CDR1 reads SQVTM and CDR2 reads ANQGSEA. A distance of 11 bases separates the germline ends of V and J, which lose 2 bases and 0 bases respectively. This clonotype has just a few counts. Its cognate antigen has yet to be identified. Base qualities are not provided; no much larger clone lies one nucleotide away. Only healthy Caucasian donors were included. The twin cohort comprised three pairs of female monozygotic twins, all aged roughly 18 to 30 years. CD4+ and CD8+ T cell populations were isolated with positive isolation kits from Invitrogen. These data were likewise used in another study, on T cells expressing NK-cell markers. Reported in the second study: Three sorted T-cell subsets (CD3+CD56+NKG2C+, CD3+CD56+NKG2C- and CD3+CD56-NKG2C+) from eight donors had their TCR beta-chain repertoires profiled. Seven of the eight sequenced donors were HCMV-seropositive and one was HCMV-seronegative. In several experiments an anti-gammadeltaTCR antibody was added to restrict sorting to alphabetaTCR-expressing T cells. For about 6 donors, the dominant CD3+CD56+NKG2C+ clonotypes were among the top 10 CD8+ clonotypes and accounted for about 1.0-7.5% of CD8+ T cells. Those dominant clonotypes were again the most abundant among CD3+CD56-NKG2C+ cells in several donors, at about 28.3-65%. Whether the expanded NKG2C-expressing T cell clones were specific for HCMV antigens was left unclear. The study sequenced eight donors, all healthy volunteers chosen at random: three men and five women. HCMV serostatus was determined by detecting HCMV-specific IgG in serum with a commercial ELISA kit. Reads were demultiplexed and grouped by UMI with MIGEC, and clonotypes were assembled and quantified with MiTCR. To remove erroneous sequences, TCR cDNA sequences were retained only when supported by two or more reads. The tcR package was used for downstream repertoire analysis, and clonotypes were matched between fractions using CDR3 nucleotide sequence together with V segment. VDJmatch was used to annotate antigen specificity against VDJdb, with one amino acid substitution in CDR3 permitted.

The sequence was obtained from a woman aged 18-29 years in good health. Here the chain combines TRBV29-1 and TRBJ2-7; the D match is possibly TRBD1 or TRBD2, with 5 bases aligned in each. Input material: CD8+ T cells sorted from blood. The CDR3 sequence is CSVEMAGSSYEQYF. The DNA reads as follows: TGCAGCGTTGAAATGGCAGGGAGCTCCTACGAGCAGTACTTC.